A selection of T cell receptor beta chains follows, all from one sample in a study of memory CD4+ T cells and cytomegalovirus serostatus. Some clones are missing from TCRdb's copy, which holds only in-frame ones; the method was immunoSEQ multiplex PCR. In the table there are under 100,000 clones, approximately 80% of which are singletons. Source material: memory CD4+ T cells from blood. These receptors were obtained from an adult in good health and CMV-seronegative. Both conserved end residues are part of each CDR3. D genes are given only for firm matches. The size of a clone is reported for some rows only, either as once, few or many, or as a class for expanded clones.

length	V	D	J	size	CDR3	DNA
13	TRBV7-6	NA	TRBJ2-3	NA	CASSLLTADTQYF	TGTGCCAGCAGCCTGCTCACAGCAGATACGCAGTATTTT
15	TRBV7-2	NA	TRBJ2-7	NA	CASSSQRGVAYEQYF	TGTGCCAGCAGCTCCCAACGGGGTGTCGCCTACGAGCAGTACTTC
13	TRBV5-3	NA	TRBJ2-1	once	CARSWEVVGEQFF	TGTGCCAGAAGCTGGGAGGTAGTTGGTGAGCAGTTCTTC
13	TRBV9	NA	TRBJ2-3	NA	CASSSGGTDTQYF	TGTGCCAGCAGCTCGGGGGGCACAGATACGCAGTATTTT
13	TRBV6-1	NA	TRBJ2-1	NA	CATNRPSLNEQFF	TGTGCCACCAACCGGCCCTCGCTCAATGAGCAGTTCTTC
16	TRBV13	TRBD1	TRBJ1-6	NA	CASSGWDRIYNSPLHF	TGTGCCAGCAGCGGTTGGGACAGAATCTATAATTCACCCCTCCACTTT
15	TRBV2	TRBD1	TRBJ1-4	NA	CASSGLGTGHEKLFF	TGTGCCAGCAGTGGGTTGGGGACAGGGCATGAAAAACTGTTTTTT
15	TRBV7-2	NA	TRBJ1-2	NA	CASSLNKGDVSGYTF	TGTGCCAGCAGCCTAAACAAGGGGGACGTATCCGGCTACACCTTC
12	TRBV2	NA	TRBJ1-3	once	CASTTTGPLAYF	TGTGCCAGCACCACAACCGGGCCGCTGGCATATTTT
10	TRBV19	NA	TRBJ1-3	NA	CASTRNTIYF	TGTGCCAGTACCCGAAACACCATATATTTT
15	TRBV5-1	TRBD1	TRBJ1-1	NA	CASSAEAGGLTEAFF	TGCGCCAGCAGCGCTGAAGCAGGGGGCTTAACTGAAGCTTTCTTT
16	TRBV7-9	NA	TRBJ1-4	NA	CASLGELVATNEKLFF	TGTGCCAGCCTGGGAGAGTTAGTGGCAACTAATGAAAAACTGTTTTTT
17	TRBV4-1	NA	TRBJ2-7	NA	CASSLLFGPDGSYEQYF	TGCGCCAGCAGCCTTCTCTTCGGCCCGGACGGCTCCTACGAGCAGTACTTC
13	TRBV11-3	TRBD2	TRBJ2-3	NA	CASSFTSGGGLYF	TGTGCCAGCAGCTTCACTAGCGGGGGGGGTCTGTATTTT
12	TRBV7-3	NA	TRBJ2-7	NA	CASRSNGDEQYF	TGTGCCAGCAGGTCCAACGGGGACGAGCAGTACTTC
13	TRBV30	NA	TRBJ1-1	NA	CAWSVQRNTEAFF	TGTGCCTGGAGTGTACAAAGGAACACTGAAGCTTTCTTT
13	TRBV7-6	TRBD2	TRBJ2-7	once	CASSDSGGGEQYF	TGTGCCAGCAGTGATAGCGGGGGGGGCGAGCAGTACTTC
11	TRBV27	TRBD1	TRBJ1-1	few	CASSGTGEAFF	TGTGCCAGCAGTGGTACAGGGGAGGCTTTCTTT
16	TRBV6-5	TRBD1	TRBJ1-6	NA	CASSYTPGGAGSPLHF	TGTGCCAGCAGTTACACTCCAGGGGGCGCAGGTTCACCCCTCCACTTT
15	TRBV9	NA	TRBJ2-1	once	CASSVVTGVGNEQFF	TGTGCCAGCAGCGTAGTAACGGGGGTAGGCAATGAGCAGTTCTTC
15	TRBV5-1	TRBD1	TRBJ2-2	NA	CASSLGTGNTGELFF	TGCGCCAGCAGCTTGGGGACAGGGAACACCGGGGAGCTGTTTTTT
14	TRBV7-2	NA	TRBJ1-2	NA	CASSQPGRPYGYTF	TGTGCCAGCAGCCAACCTGGACGGCCCTATGGCTACACCTTC
15	TRBV27	NA	TRBJ1-6	few	CASSSHQVRNSPLHF	TGTGCCAGCAGTTCTCACCAGGTCAGGAATTCACCCCTCCACTTT
15	TRBV5-1	TRBD1	TRBJ2-5	NA	CASSLTGGASETQYF	TGCGCCAGCAGCCTGACAGGGGGCGCTTCAGAGACCCAGTACTTC
13	TRBV2	NA	TRBJ2-7	NA	CASSLRDAYEQYF	TGTGCCAGCAGCCTCCGGGACGCCTACGAGCAGTACTTC
13	TRBV4-3	NA	TRBJ2-4	NA	CASSQRAKNIQYF	TGCGCCAGCAGCCAAAGGGCCAAAAACATTCAGTACTTC
18	TRBV19	TRBD1	TRBJ2-5	NA	CASRGVARGRLREETQYF	TGTGCCAGTAGAGGGGTGGCCAGGGGGCGTTTGCGCGAAGAGACCCAGTACTTC
15	TRBV7-2	TRBD1	TRBJ2-7	NA	CASSSPGQGTYEQYF	TGTGCCAGCAGCTCCCCGGGACAGGGGACCTACGAGCAGTACTTC
18	TRBV18	TRBD1	TRBJ1-5	many	CASSLRDRGRDSNQPQHF	TGTGCCAGCTCACTCCGGGACAGGGGGCGGGATAGCAATCAGCCCCAGCATTTT
17	TRBV19	NA	TRBJ1-1	NA	CASSTRIRGRVNTEAFF	TGTGCCAGTAGTACGAGGATTAGGGGGAGAGTGAACACTGAAGCTTTCTTT
15	TRBV2	TRBD1	TRBJ1-5	NA	CASSGGTGGNQPQHF	TGTGCCAGCAGTGGGGGGACAGGCGGTAATCAGCCCCAGCATTTT
14	TRBV2	NA	TRBJ2-2	few	CASSGQLNTGELFF	TGTGCCAGCTCCGGACAACTGAACACCGGGGAGCTGTTTTTT
15	TRBV7-9	TRBD1	TRBJ2-7	NA	CASSWGGDRGYEQYF	TGTGCCAGCAGCTGGGGAGGGGACAGGGGTTACGAGCAGTACTTC
18	TRBV7-8	NA	TRBJ1-4	NA	CASGGPGRPKVPNEKLFF	TGTGCCAGCGGGGGGCCGGGCCGACCCAAGGTGCCTAATGAAAAACTGTTTTTT
15	TRBV6-5	NA	TRBJ1-2	NA	CASSYSLLTTYGYTF	TGTGCCAGCAGTTACTCGCTGTTAACCACCTATGGCTACACCTTC
15	TRBV19	NA	TRBJ2-1	NA	CASRVQGPNYNEQFF	TGTGCCAGTAGGGTACAGGGTCCCAACTACAATGAGCAGTTCTTC
14	TRBV6-5	NA	TRBJ2-5	NA	CASSYRGAAETQYF	TGTGCCAGCAGTTACCGGGGGGCAGCGGAGACCCAGTACTTC
12	TRBV19	NA	TRBJ1-6	few	CASSIRDSPLHF	TGTGCCAGTAGTATAAGGGATTCACCCCTCCACTTT
13	TRBV7-8	NA	TRBJ1-2	NA	CASSLDQYYGYTF	TGTGCCAGCAGCTTAGACCAGTACTATGGCTACACCTTC
16	TRBV4-1	NA	TRBJ1-5	NA	CASSQDHSRVNQPQHF	TGCGCCAGCAGCCAAGATCATTCCAGGGTCAATCAGCCCCAGCATTTT
16	TRBV9	NA	TRBJ1-1	NA	CASSVAPGGLNTEAFF	TGTGCCAGCAGCGTAGCTCCCGGTGGACTTAACACTGAAGCTTTCTTT
13	TRBV10-3	TRBD1	TRBJ2-3	few	CAQKQGAEDTQYF	TGTGCCCAAAAACAGGGGGCTGAAGATACGCAGTATTTT
14	TRBV7-9	NA	TRBJ1-2	NA	CASSRDMSTYGYTF	TGTGCCAGCTCACGGGACATGAGCACCTATGGCTACACCTTC
16	TRBV7-2	NA	TRBJ1-1	NA	CASSVNGRGVNTEAFF	TGTGCCAGCAGCGTTAATGGCCGGGGGGTGAACACTGAAGCTTTCTTT
14	TRBV10-3	NA	TRBJ1-5	NA	CAIRNAGSNQPQHF	TGTGCCATCAGAAACGCGGGTAGCAATCAGCCCCAGCATTTT
13	TRBV28	NA	TRBJ1-1	NA	CASSSPAGTEAFF	TGTGCCAGCAGTTCCCCTGCCGGTACTGAAGCTTTCTTT
15	TRBV5-1	NA	TRBJ1-6	few	CASSLALRQYSPLHF	TGCGCCAGCAGCTTGGCCCTGAGACAGTATTCACCCCTCCACTTT
14	TRBV6-6	NA	TRBJ1-1	NA	CASSYGGAETEAFF	TGTGCCAGCAGTTACGGGGGGGCTGAAACTGAAGCTTTCTTT
13	TRBV7-3	NA	TRBJ2-1	NA	CASSLTVEHEQFF	TGTGCCAGCAGCTTAACGGTGGAGCACGAGCAGTTCTTC
14	TRBV27	TRBD1	TRBJ1-2	once	CASRPQGAVYGYTF	TGTGCCAGCAGGCCACAGGGGGCTGTCTATGGCTACACCTTC
15	TRBV19	TRBD1	TRBJ2-4	NA	CASTPGQGAKNIQYF	TGTGCCAGTACCCCCGGACAGGGAGCCAAAAACATTCAGTACTTC
15	TRBV15	TRBD1	TRBJ2-5	NA	CATSGRSGGGETQYF	TGTGCCACCAGCGGAAGATCAGGGGGCGGGGAGACCCAGTACTTC
14	TRBV18	NA	TRBJ2-6	NA	CASSPGSGANVLTF	TGTGCCAGCTCACCAGGGTCCGGGGCCAACGTCCTGACTTTC
13	TRBV19	NA	TRBJ1-4	NA	CASSISMGEKLFF	TGTGCCAGTAGTATATCCATGGGTGAAAAACTGTTTTTT
14	TRBV10-1	NA	TRBJ2-7	few	CASSESTSGSGQYF	TGCGCCAGCAGTGAGTCGACGTCGGGGAGTGGGCAGTACTTC
13	TRBV30	NA	TRBJ1-5	few	CAWSGRSGQPQHF	TGTGCCTGGTCAGGGAGAAGCGGTCAGCCCCAGCATTTT
12	TRBV25-1	NA	TRBJ1-1	NA	CASSGYGTEAFF	TGTGCCAGCAGTGGTTACGGCACTGAAGCTTTCTTT
14	TRBV30	NA	TRBJ1-6	NA	CAWSVRGVNSPLHF	TGTGCCTGGAGTGTACGGGGGGTGAATTCACCCCTCCACTTT
14	TRBV11-1	NA	TRBJ1-1	NA	CASSLVPQGTEAFF	TGTGCCAGCAGCTTAGTACCCCAAGGCACTGAAGCTTTCTTT
15	TRBV19	TRBD1	TRBJ2-5	NA	CASSAGQGASETQYF	TGTGCCAGTAGTGCCGGACAGGGGGCCTCTGAGACCCAGTACTTC